The 21 T cell receptor beta chains below come from one sample, sequenced in a study of shared T cell receptors in the human thymus. Sequenced by immunoSEQ multiplex PCR; TCRdb stores in-frame clones only, minus some. The sample carries hundreds of thousands of clones, 70% to 80% recorded once. This same sample was also part of a study on human thymus T cells.

Sample: thymocytes. These receptor sequences come from a boy in the first two years of life with a congenital heart defect.

This clone was seen a few times. The rearrangement links TRBV29-1 to TRBJ2-1; D not certain. Trimming removed 0 bases from V and 4 bases from J, with 16 bases in between. CDR1 SQVTM and CDR2 ANQGSEA come from the germline V gene. The CDR3 sequence is 16 residues long. The CDR3 DNA is TGCAGCGTTGAAGATTATCGGAAGGTCGGGTACAATGAGCAGTTCTTC. It encodes CSVEDYRKVGYNEQFF.

This clone has only a few counts. The chain carries TRBV27 and TRBJ2-5, with D uncertain. The germline V gene encodes CDR1 MNHEY and CDR2 SMNVEV (reference sequence). The V and J ends lost 0 bases and 1 base respectively, with 3 bases between them. The CDR3 runs to 13 residues. CDR3 region: CASSLSRQETQYF. The CDR3, as DNA: TGTGCCAGCAGTTTATCTCGCCAAGAGACCCAGTACTTC.

The chain recombines TRBV5-1 with TRBJ2-3, with D hard to call. In germline, CDR1 is SGHRS, CDR2 YFSETQ. Trimming took off 4 bases at V and 2 bases at J, with 14 bases between the two ends. CDR3 length equals 15 residues. The CDR3 coding sequence is TGCGCCAGCAGCGGGTTAGACTGGCTCACAGATACGCAGTATTTT. Translating gives CASSGLDWLTDTQYF.

The chain carries TRBV20-1 and TRBJ2-7, with D possibly matching TRBD2 (5 bases). The CDR3 spans 11 residues. Trimming pared 2 bases from V and 10 bases from J, leaving 12 bases between. Germline values: CDR1 DFQATT, CDR2 SNEGSKA (reference sequence). The CDR3 DNA follows: TGCAGTGCTAGAATTTGTCGGGAACAGTACTTC. As protein: CSARICREQYF.

The gene calls are TRBV30 and TRBJ1-1; a weak D match, TRBD1 (5 bases). Between the trimmed V and J ends, which lost 8 bases and 8 bases, there was a span of 24 bases. The CDR3 runs 14 residues. CDR1 and CDR2 (germline): GTSNPN, SVGIG (reference sequence). The CDR3 DNA reads TGTGCCGGGGACCGTGGGTACCCTGGGGGGGAAGCTTTCTTT. Translating gives CAGDRGYPGGEAFF. The complete variable domain, with remaining parts taken from reference TRBV30 and TRBJ1-1, reads SQTIHQWPATLVQPVGSPLSLECTVEGTSNPNLYWYRQAAGRGLQLLFYSVGIGQISSEVPQNLSASRPQDRQFILSSKKLLLSDSGFYLCAGDRGYPGGEAFFGQGTRLTVV.

V and J are TRBV25-1 and TRBJ1-6; D is unclear. Germline CDR1 reads MGHDK; CDR2 reads SYGVNS. Deletions cut 4 bases from V and 0 bases from J, with 4 bases between. The CDR3 sequence is 14 residues long. CDR3 in amino acids: CASSAYSYNSPLHF. The DNA for the CDR3 is TGTGCCAGCAGTGCCTACTCCTATAATTCACCCCTCCACTTT.

V and J are TRBV9 and TRBJ1-5; D not certain. The CDR3 covers 12 residues. Trimming shortened V by 3 bases and J by 7 bases, and 8 bases separated the two germline ends. Germline CDR1 SGDLS, CDR2 YYNGEE. CDR3 residues: CASSAGEQPQHF. The CDR3 bases are TGTGCCAGCAGCGCCGGGGAGCAGCCCCAGCATTTT.

CDR3 residues: CASSTRDSWPQHF. DNA for the CDR3: TGTGCCAGCAGCACCCGGGACTCCTGGCCCCAGCATTTT. This chain connects TRBV5-8 to TRBJ1-5, with D possibly TRBD1 on 5 matching bases. The CDR3 totals 13 residues. Deletions cut 4 bases from V and 9 bases from J, with 14 bases between. The V gene's germline CDR1 is SGHTS and CDR2 YDEGEE.

The chain couples TRBV4-2 to TRBJ1-4, with D perhaps matching TRBD1 (5 bases). Between the trimmed V and J ends, which lost 0 bases and 6 bases, there was a span of 11 bases. Germline CDR1 is LGHNA and CDR2 is YNFKEQ. The CDR3 consists of 15 residues. As DNA, the CDR3 is TGTGCCAGCAGCCAAGATCTCCCGGGGGATGAAAAACTGTTTTTT. It is translated as CASSQDLPGDEKLFF.

The chain recombines TRBV10-1 with TRBJ2-7, with D possibly being TRBD2 (5 bases). CDR3 length equals 14 residues. Germline V CDR1 and CDR2: WNHNN, SYGVQD (reference sequence). V dropped 6 bases and J dropped 4 bases, with 16 bases sitting between them. The CDR3 loop is CASSADRLKYEQYF. The CDR3 DNA reads as TGCGCCAGCAGCGCTGACCGACTAAAGTACGAGCAGTACTTC.

The count of this clone is one. The chain is built from TRBV5-1 and TRBJ2-7; 7 nucleotides line up with TRBD1. The CDR3 is 13 residues long. V lost 5 bases, J lost 4 bases, and 6 bases stayed unmatched. Looked up from germline, CDR1 is SGHRS and CDR2 is YFSETQ. The DNA for the CDR3 is TGCGCCAGCAGGAGGGGGCGTTCGTACGAGCAGTACTTC. Amino acid sequence: CASRRGRSYEQYF.

The chain carries TRBV5-6 and TRBJ2-3, with a tentative D call TRBD2 (5 bases). The CDR3 length is 16 residues. V was clipped by 0 bases and J by 2 bases, with 13 bases between them. The V gene's germline CDR1 is SGHDT and CDR2 YYEEEE. CDR3 bases: TGTGCCAGCAGCTTGGAGATAGGCGGGTACACAGATACGCAGTATTTT. Translation: CASSLEIGGYTDTQYF.

The V and J genes are TRBV30 and TRBJ1-5, with TRBD1 as a possible D gene (5 bases). Germline CDR1 GTSNPN, CDR2 SVGIG (reference sequence). The CDR3 has 14 amino acids. The V and J ends lost 1 base and 6 bases respectively, with 13 bases between them. The CDR3 sequence is CAWSAAGRGQPQHF. The DNA of the CDR3 is TGTGCCTGGAGTGCGGCAGGGAGGGGTCAGCCCCAGCATTTT.

This clone was found a few times. The chain links TRBV19 to TRBJ1-1; 8 bases are shared with TRBD1. The CDR3 has 16 amino acids. With V trimmed by 3 bases and J by 5 bases, 11 bases remained unmatched. The germline V gene encodes CDR1 LNHDA and CDR2 SQIVND (reference sequence). The CDR3 region has the DNA TGTGCCAGTAGTATTTGTCAGGGGGCGGGTAGGACTGAAGCTTTCTTT. It specifies CASSICQGAGRTEAFF.

This rearrangement joins TRBV27 to TRBJ1-5, with TRBD1 matching 9 bases. Trimming took 1 base from V and 2 from J; bases not matched to a gene: 9. Germline lookup yields CDR1 MNHEY and CDR2 SMNVEV (reference sequence). The CDR3 is 18 amino acids. CDR3 region: CASSLYRDREKGNQPQHF. CDR3 DNA: TGTGCCAGCAGTTTATACCGGGACAGGGAAAAGGGCAATCAGCCCCAGCATTTT.

This clone was seen more than once but under ten times. V usage is TRBV4-3 and J usage is TRBJ2-1; 7 bases line up with TRBD2. V dropped 4 bases and J dropped 0; count of bases not matched to a gene: 9. The CDR3 is made up of 17 amino acids. CDR1 and CDR2 from the germline V gene are LGHNA and YSLEER. Written as DNA, the CDR3 is TGCGCCAGCAGCCTTCGGAGGCGGGGGAGCTCCTACAATGAGCAGTTCTTC. It translates to CASSLRRRGSSYNEQFF.

V and J are TRBV5-1 and TRBJ2-5; D gene ambiguous. The germline V gene has CDR1 SGHRS and CDR2 YFSETQ. Between the trimmed V and J ends, which lost 4 bases and 0 bases, there was a span of 7 bases. CDR3 size: 13 residues. The CDR3 loop is CASSKPYQETQYF. Here the CDR3 DNA reads TGCGCCAGCAGCAAGCCGTACCAAGAGACCCAGTACTTC.

V is TRBV7-2 and J is TRBJ2-7, with D tentatively TRBD1 (7 bases). There are 16 residues in the CDR3. V was trimmed by 3 bases and J by 2 bases, leaving 17 bases between them. The V gene's germline CDR1 is SGHTA and CDR2 FQGNSA. CDR3 in DNA: TGTGCCAGCAGCTTGGACTACCGGGACAGCGCCTACGAGCAGTACTTC. It codes for CASSLDYRDSAYEQYF.

The chain recombines TRBV6-1 with TRBJ2-1, with 7 nucleotides matching TRBD1. The CDR3 loop spans 17 amino acids. In germline, CDR1 is MNHNS, CDR2 SASEGT. J lost 0 bases, V lost 4 bases, and 9 bases had no gene match. Here the CDR3 DNA reads TGTGCCAGCAGTGGGGGTCGGGACAGCCGCTCCTACAATGAGCAGTTCTTC. It is translated as CASSGGRDSRSYNEQFF.

This clone was counted between two and nine times. This chain's CDR3 is CASSPAGTENTGELFF. CDR3 nucleotide sequence: TGCGCCAGCAGTCCCGCCGGGACAGAGAACACCGGGGAGCTGTTTTTT. This chain connects TRBV4-3 to TRBJ2-2; 7 bases map to TRBD1. CDR1 and CDR2 from the germline V gene are LGHNA and YSLEER. V was pared by 6 bases and J by 1 base, with 8 bases of the junction left unmatched. The CDR3 is 16 residues long.

This chain uses TRBV15 with TRBJ2-1, with 10 bases fitting TRBD2. This CDR3 region has 17 residues. Trimming removed 3 bases from V and 8 bases from J; junction bases left unmatched: 13. Germline V lookup: CDR1 LNHNV, CDR2 YYDKDF (reference sequence). The DNA for the CDR3 is TGTGCCACCAGCAGCGGGGGGCTAGCGGGAGCGTTGGATGAGCAGTTCTTC. The encoded protein is CATSSGGLAGALDEQFF.